These T cell receptor beta chains were read from a single sample in a study of T cell repertoires in cytomegalovirus infection. TCRdb independently ran MiXCR on the reads; one entry per CDR3 protein. The table shows fewer than 550,000 distinct CDR3 sequences, with approximately 11% occurring only once. The sample was PBMCs. Every receptor here comes from a human donor in good health (CMV status not recorded). Some clones in this sample may be carry-over from other donors' samples. CDR3s include the opening cysteine and the closing phenylalanine or tryptophan. Each record gives: CDR3 DNA, CDR3 protein, V gene, clone size, J gene, D gene. A D gene is named only where the DNA matches it firmly. The size of a clone is reported for some rows only, either as once, few or many, or as a class for expanded clones.

CDR3 DNA: TGCAGTGCTATCGACAGTAACGAGGTCTTGAGGTCGGGCAATCAGCCCCAGCATTTT; CDR3 protein: CSAIDSNEVLRSGNQPQHF; V gene: TRBV20-1; clone size: few; J gene: TRBJ1-5; D gene: -
CDR3 DNA: TGTGCCAGCAGCTTGCAGGGCGGCCAGAACACCGGGGAGCTGTTTTTT; CDR3 protein: CASSLQGGQNTGELFF; V gene: TRBV5-5; clone size: -; J gene: TRBJ2-2; D gene: -
CDR3 DNA: TGCGCCAGCAGCTACTCCGGGACAGGGGAAGGCGGCGAAGCTTTCTTT; CDR3 protein: CASSYSGTGEGGEAFF; V gene: TRBV5-1; clone size: few; J gene: TRBJ1-1; D gene: TRBD1
CDR3 DNA: TGCGCCAGCAGCTTGAACAGATTAAATGTGGGCAATCAGCCCCAGCATTTT; CDR3 protein: CASSLNRLNVGNQPQHF; V gene: TRBV5-1; clone size: many; J gene: TRBJ1-5; D gene: -
CDR3 DNA: TGTGCCAGCAGTGTAGGGGACAGACTAAACACCGGGGAGCTGTTTTTT; CDR3 protein: CASSVGDRLNTGELFF; V gene: TRBV25-1; clone size: -; J gene: TRBJ2-2; D gene: TRBD1
CDR3 DNA: TGCAGCGTTGACGGGCGGTTGAACACTGAAGCTTTCTTT; CDR3 protein: CSVDGRLNTEAFF; V gene: TRBV29-1; clone size: many; J gene: TRBJ1-1; D gene: -
CDR3 DNA: TGTGCCATCAGGGCCGGGACAGGAGCATGGGGCTACACCTTC; CDR3 protein: CAIRAGTGAWGYTF; V gene: TRBV10-3; clone size: many; J gene: TRBJ1-2; D gene: TRBD1
CDR3 DNA: TGCAGCGTTGAAGATCCCCCAGGCGAGCAGTACTTC; CDR3 protein: CSVEDPPGEQYF; V gene: TRBV29-1; clone size: -; J gene: TRBJ2-7; D gene: -
CDR3 DNA: TGCGCCAGCACTCCCCAGGGGGCCCCAGCCGGGGAGCTGTTTTTT; CDR3 protein: CASTPQGAPAGELFF; V gene: TRBV5-1; clone size: many; J gene: TRBJ2-2; D gene: TRBD1
CDR3 DNA: TGTGCCAGCAGCGATCCCGACCGGGACGAGCAGTACTTC; CDR3 protein: CASSDPDRDEQYF; V gene: TRBV6-6; clone size: many; J gene: TRBJ2-7; D gene: -
CDR3 DNA: TGCAGTGCTAGAGGGTCGGAGACCCAGTACTTC; CDR3 protein: CSARGSETQYF; V gene: TRBV20-1; clone size: many; J gene: TRBJ2-5; D gene: -
CDR3 DNA: TGTGCCAGCAGCCCCGGAGCCATGGGGGGTTCCACAGATACGCAGTATTTT; CDR3 protein: CASSPGAMGGSTDTQYF; V gene: TRBV7-9; clone size: many; J gene: TRBJ2-3; D gene: -
CDR3 DNA: TGTGCCAGCAGTGGCCGGGACAGGGTCCCCCACTCTGGAAACACCATATATTTT; CDR3 protein: CASSGRDRVPHSGNTIYF; V gene: TRBV6-4; clone size: many; J gene: TRBJ1-3; D gene: TRBD1
CDR3 DNA: TGTGCCAGCAGTTTAGCGGGGGGCGCAGTTGGCTACACCTTC; CDR3 protein: CASSLAGGAVGYTF; V gene: TRBV12-3/TRBV12-4; clone size: many; J gene: TRBJ1-2; D gene: -
CDR3 DNA: TGTGCCAGCAGCTTATTCCTAGCGGATTACAATGAGCAGTTCTTC; CDR3 protein: CASSLFLADYNEQFF; V gene: TRBV7-3; clone size: many; J gene: TRBJ2-1; D gene: TRBD2
CDR3 DNA: TGCGCCAGCAGCTCAGGGGCTAGCGGGGGCACAGATACGCAGTATTTT; CDR3 protein: CASSSGASGGTDTQYF; V gene: TRBV5-1; clone size: many; J gene: TRBJ2-3; D gene: TRBD2
CDR3 DNA: TGTGCCAGCAGGAAAGCGACTAGAGACACCGGGGAGCTGTTTTTT; CDR3 protein: CASRKATRDTGELFF; V gene: TRBV6-2/TRBV6-3; clone size: many; J gene: TRBJ2-2; D gene: -
CDR3 DNA: TGCGCCAGCAGGGCGGGGATTTCCTACGAGCAGTACTTC; CDR3 protein: CASRAGISYEQYF; V gene: TRBV5-1; clone size: many; J gene: TRBJ2-7; D gene: -
CDR3 DNA: TGTGCCAGCAGCTTAGTTTCGGCAGGGGGCACAGGAGGCTACACCTTC; CDR3 protein: CASSLVSAGGTGGYTF; V gene: TRBV7-8; clone size: many; J gene: TRBJ1-2; D gene: TRBD1
CDR3 DNA: TGTGCCAGCAGCCCTACTGCAATCGACACCGGGGAGCTGTTTTTT; CDR3 protein: CASSPTAIDTGELFF; V gene: TRBV5-5; clone size: -; J gene: TRBJ2-2; D gene: -
CDR3 DNA: TGTGCCAGCAGCTTAGTCTCCAGGGTCTATGGCTACACCTTC; CDR3 protein: CASSLVSRVYGYTF; V gene: TRBV7-2; clone size: many; J gene: TRBJ1-2; D gene: -
CDR3 DNA: TGCGCCAGCAGCTTGGCCAGGGATCACTATGGCTACACCTTC; CDR3 protein: CASSLARDHYGYTF; V gene: TRBV5-1; clone size: many; J gene: TRBJ1-2; D gene: -
CDR3 DNA: TGTGCCATCAGGGCTACGGATTATGGCTACACCTTC; CDR3 protein: CAIRATDYGYTF; V gene: TRBV10-3; clone size: many; J gene: TRBJ1-2; D gene: -
CDR3 DNA: TGTGCCAGCTCACCTGGGACGCCCGGAAACACCATATATTTT; CDR3 protein: CASSPGTPGNTIYF; V gene: TRBV18; clone size: -; J gene: TRBJ1-3; D gene: -
CDR3 DNA: TGTGCCATCAGTGTCCACCCCTCACTAGCGGGAGAGGTGGACACCGGGGAGCTGTTTTTT; CDR3 protein: CAISVHPSLAGEVDTGELFF; V gene: TRBV10-3; clone size: -; J gene: TRBJ2-2; D gene: TRBD2
CDR3 DNA: TGTGCCAGCAGCCAAGGGAACCTAGCGGGCTACAATGAGCAGTTCTTC; CDR3 protein: CASSQGNLAGYNEQFF; V gene: TRBV4-2; clone size: -; J gene: TRBJ2-1; D gene: TRBD2
CDR3 DNA: TGTGCCACGAATGGACAGAATGCTGAGCAGTTCTTC; CDR3 protein: CATNGQNAEQFF; V gene: TRBV2; clone size: few; J gene: TRBJ2-1; D gene: -
CDR3 DNA: TGTGCCAGCAGCTTAGCGAGCCAGATAGAGACCCAGTACTTC; CDR3 protein: CASSLASQIETQYF; V gene: TRBV7-8; clone size: many; J gene: TRBJ2-5; D gene: -
CDR3 DNA: TGTGCCAGCAGCTCCGGGACGGGGGCCTGGGGTGAGACCCAGTACTTC; CDR3 protein: CASSSGTGAWGETQYF; V gene: TRBV25-1; clone size: many; J gene: TRBJ2-5; D gene: -
CDR3 DNA: TGTGCCATCGTCGGGTGGGCCAACGTCCTGACTTTC; CDR3 protein: CAIVGWANVLTF; V gene: TRBV7-6; clone size: many; J gene: TRBJ2-6; D gene: -
CDR3 DNA: TGCGCCAGCCTACGGACTAGCGGGAGTTTAGGAGATACGCAGTATTTT; CDR3 protein: CASLRTSGSLGDTQYF; V gene: TRBV5-1; clone size: -; J gene: TRBJ2-3; D gene: TRBD2
CDR3 DNA: TGCAGCGTTGAAGTGATTGGGCTAGCAGCACCCGTCCAGTACTTC; CDR3 protein: CSVEVIGLAAPVQYF; V gene: TRBV29-1; clone size: many; J gene: TRBJ2-7; D gene: -
CDR3 DNA: TGCAGCTTCTACAGGGGGTCAGAGACCCAGTACTTC; CDR3 protein: CSFYRGSETQYF; V gene: TRBV29-1; clone size: -; J gene: TRBJ2-5; D gene: TRBD1
CDR3 DNA: TGTGCCAGCAGCTCGGGCCTTTCCGCCAAAAACATTCAGTACTTC; CDR3 protein: CASSSGLSAKNIQYF; V gene: TRBV7-2; clone size: many; J gene: TRBJ2-4; D gene: -
CDR3 DNA: TGTGCCAGCAGTTTCCGCCCATCGACCCCCGACCAAGAGACCCAGTACTTC; CDR3 protein: CASSFRPSTPDQETQYF; V gene: TRBV2; clone size: -; J gene: TRBJ2-5; D gene: -
CDR3 DNA: TGTGCCAGCAGTTTATCAGGGGCAGGGGTCGGGGAGCTGTTTTTT; CDR3 protein: CASSLSGAGVGELFF; V gene: TRBV27; clone size: many; J gene: TRBJ2-2; D gene: -
CDR3 DNA: TGCAGCGTCACACCCAGGACTCCCGGGGAGCTGTTTTTT; CDR3 protein: CSVTPRTPGELFF; V gene: TRBV29-1; clone size: many; J gene: TRBJ2-2; D gene: -
CDR3 DNA: TGTGCCAGTAGTATTAGGGAGGAGGACTATGGCTACACCTTC; CDR3 protein: CASSIREEDYGYTF; V gene: TRBV19; clone size: many; J gene: TRBJ1-2; D gene: -
CDR3 DNA: TGTGCCAGCAGCCTACCCCAGGTCAGGTTAACTGAAGCTTTCTTT; CDR3 protein: CASSLPQVRLTEAFF; V gene: TRBV7-8; clone size: few; J gene: TRBJ1-1; D gene: -
CDR3 DNA: TGTGCCAGCAGCTCCCAGGGAAGGGACAGATCTTCATGGCAGTACTTC; CDR3 protein: CASSSQGRDRSSWQYF; V gene: TRBV7-9; clone size: many; J gene: TRBJ2-7; D gene: TRBD1
CDR3 DNA: TGTGCCAGCAGGGACCTTTCTTCATCTGGGGCCAACGTCCTGACTTTC; CDR3 protein: CASRDLSSSGANVLTF; V gene: TRBV7-8; clone size: many; J gene: TRBJ2-6; D gene: -
CDR3 DNA: TGCGCCAGCAGCTGGGGGGGCACCAACAATGAGCAGTTCTTC; CDR3 protein: CASSWGGTNNEQFF; V gene: TRBV5-1; clone size: many; J gene: TRBJ2-1; D gene: -
CDR3 DNA: TGTGCCAGCAGCGCAGACCCCCGTGCGGCAGATACGCAGTATTTT; CDR3 protein: CASSADPRAADTQYF; V gene: TRBV7-2; clone size: -; J gene: TRBJ2-3; D gene: -
CDR3 DNA: TGTGCCAGCAGCTCCCCCCGGGGACTTAGCTCCTACAATGAGCAGTTCTTC; CDR3 protein: CASSSPRGLSSYNEQFF; V gene: TRBV11-2; clone size: few; J gene: TRBJ2-1; D gene: -
CDR3 DNA: TGTGCCAGCAGCCCCCGACAGGGGAGCTCTGAAGCTTTCTTT; CDR3 protein: CASSPRQGSSEAFF; V gene: TRBV7-2; clone size: many; J gene: TRBJ1-1; D gene: TRBD1
CDR3 DNA: TGTGCCAGCAGCCACCGGGACATCCCTAACTATGGCTACACCTTC; CDR3 protein: CASSHRDIPNYGYTF; V gene: TRBV7-6; clone size: -; J gene: TRBJ1-2; D gene: -
CDR3 DNA: TGTGCCAGCAACGAAAGCCGTCAGCCCCAGCATTTT; CDR3 protein: CASNESRQPQHF; V gene: TRBV6-1; clone size: many; J gene: TRBJ1-5; D gene: -
CDR3 DNA: TGTGCCAGCACCCCCCCGGGACTAGCGGCATCCAATGAGCAGTTCTTC; CDR3 protein: CASTPPGLAASNEQFF; V gene: TRBV6-6; clone size: few; J gene: TRBJ2-1; D gene: TRBD2
CDR3 DNA: TGTGCCAGGATTAGCGGGAGGCACGCGAACACCGGGGAGCTGTTTTTT; CDR3 protein: CARISGRHANTGELFF; V gene: TRBV25-1; clone size: few; J gene: TRBJ2-2; D gene: TRBD2
CDR3 DNA: TGTGCCAGCAGCTTTAGGGAGCGACCTAATTCACCCCTCCACTTT; CDR3 protein: CASSFRERPNSPLHF; V gene: TRBV7-7; clone size: many; J gene: TRBJ1-6; D gene: -
CDR3 DNA: TGTGCCAGCAGTCCCCCCGCAGGGGGCGCGGTTGAAAAACTGTTTTTT; CDR3 protein: CASSPPAGGAVEKLFF; V gene: TRBV28; clone size: many; J gene: TRBJ1-4; D gene: TRBD1
CDR3 DNA: TGTGCCAGTAGTCTAGGAACCTTCAATCAGCCCCAGCATTTT; CDR3 protein: CASSLGTFNQPQHF; V gene: TRBV19; clone size: many; J gene: TRBJ1-5; D gene: -
CDR3 DNA: TGTGCCAGCAGTGGGGGAATATTCCCCACCTACGAGCAGTACTTC; CDR3 protein: CASSGGIFPTYEQYF; V gene: TRBV6-2/TRBV6-3; clone size: -; J gene: TRBJ2-7; D gene: -
CDR3 DNA: TGTGCCAGCAGCTCCCCGGGACAGGGGAATAATTCACCCCTCCACTTT; CDR3 protein: CASSSPGQGNNSPLHF; V gene: TRBV5-6; clone size: many; J gene: TRBJ1-6; D gene: TRBD1
CDR3 DNA: TGTGCCAGCAGGGTGGAGACCCAGTACTTC; CDR3 protein: CASRVETQYF; V gene: TRBV6-1; clone size: few; J gene: TRBJ2-5; D gene: -
CDR3 DNA: TGTGCCAGCAGTCCCGGGTCCCCTAACACTGAAGCTTTCTTT; CDR3 protein: CASSPGSPNTEAFF; V gene: TRBV18; clone size: many; J gene: TRBJ1-1; D gene: -
CDR3 DNA: TGTGCCAGCAGAGGACAGGGGAACTACGAGCAGTACTTC; CDR3 protein: CASRGQGNYEQYF; V gene: TRBV12-3/TRBV12-4; clone size: many; J gene: TRBJ2-7; D gene: TRBD1
CDR3 DNA: TGTGCCAGCAGCTCTGGACAGGAAGGGTCTGGAAACACCATATATTTT; CDR3 protein: CASSSGQEGSGNTIYF; V gene: TRBV7-3; clone size: many; J gene: TRBJ1-3; D gene: TRBD1
CDR3 DNA: TGTGCCAGTACCGGGACTGATTCTAACTATGGCTACACCTTC; CDR3 protein: CASTGTDSNYGYTF; V gene: TRBV19; clone size: few; J gene: TRBJ1-2; D gene: -
CDR3 DNA: TGTGCCAGCAGAAGAGGAGACGGGAGGCAAGAGACCCAGTACTTC; CDR3 protein: CASRRGDGRQETQYF; V gene: TRBV28; clone size: many; J gene: TRBJ2-5; D gene: TRBD2